This T cell receptor (beta chain) stems from a study of response to subunit inactivated influenza vaccine listed by TCRdb under 2018. As for the study more broadly: Deep quantitative profiling of the T cell receptor repertoire was used in the study to follow responses to a trivalent subunit inactivated influenza vaccine.

The library relied on RT-PCR. Sequencing was performed on an Illumina HiSeq 2500. TCRdb reprocessing: public reads trimmed at Q25 with fastp, clones called with MiXCR, in-frame beta chains kept. Every CDR3 protein is listed once, alongside the most common genes and DNA of its rows. For this sample there are just under 250,000 distinct CDR3 sequences; 9% to 15% appear just once. The ten largest clones represent 7.8% of the sample. CDR1 LGHNA and CDR2 YSLEER are derived from the germline V gene. Taken from cysteine to phenylalanine, the CDR3 has 15 residues. Only the CDR3 DNA is retained, 45 bases long and in frame from the first base. Trimming costs V 1 base and J 1 base, and their ends lie 7 bases apart. On the study overall, not on this receptor specifically: The authors suggested that each seasonal influenza vaccination may recruit only a limited number of new T cells.

A few counts support this clonotype. It lacks a known antigen. Per-base quality was not reported, and no clone a single base away is much larger than it. This TCR was sampled from a man between 45 and 60 years old who received an inactivated influenza vaccine. Donor details come from another sample of the same person, matched by shared clones. Here the sequenced sample was non-naive T cells sorted from PBMCs, taken about 14 days before vaccination. The sample's cell subset or site, from its label and the paper: memory T cell fraction. The rearranged chain carries TRBV4-3 and TRBJ2-2; a confident D gene designation cannot be given. The CDR3 loop reads CASSQGAWNTGELFF. The nucleotide sequence reads as follows: TGCGCCAGCAGCCAAGGGGCATGGAACACCGGGGAGCTGTTTTTT.